The clone carrying this T cell receptor beta chain was counted ten times or more. What it recognizes is unknown. Researchers took RNA transcripts and amplified the TCR beta CDR3 regions from them. Primed by the HTBI set, a first-round RT-PCR was run on the TCR CDR3. TCRdb used MiXCR to reprocess the multiplex PCR reads, holding one entry per CDR3 protein. The table records roughly 330,000 distinct CDR3 sequences, around 16% of them present only once. V lost 1 base and J lost 7; bases outside the gene matches: 5. Germline V gene lookup returns CDR1 SNHLY and CDR2 FYNNEI. The CDR3 length is 14 residues. This sample is drawn from a study of T cells in Graves' hyperthyroidism and ophthalmopathy. Criteria for exclusion of patients were uncontrolled infection, other autoimmune disease, pregnancy or lactation. Clinical symptoms, serum thyroxine and TRAb, thyroid ultrasound and orbital computed tomography were used for the diagnoses.

Study-wide results and caveats: The model made its ophthalmopathy prediction, and onset followed a median roughly six months later.

The sequence came from a man aged 25-45 years with Graves' hyperthyroidism. The rearrangement uses TRBV2 and TRBJ1-2, with TRBD1 identical over 8 bases. The sequencing sample was made of blood. The CDR3 coding sequence is TGTGCCAGCAGTGAAGGGGGACAGGCTCGTGGCTACACCTTC. Translated: CASSEGGQARGYTF.